The 14 T cell receptor beta chains given below trace back to one sample, sequenced in a study of early T cells in non-severe SARS-CoV-2 infection. Each CDR3 protein is one row after TCRdb ran MiXCR on the 5' RACE reads. The sample shows 100,000 to 150,000 distinct CDR3 sequences, about 16% of them seen only once. The specimen was whole blood. These receptors were taken from an adult who was a healthcare worker with PCR-confirmed SARS-CoV-2 infection or an uninfected control (not recorded which).

This clonotype has more than one count but fewer than ten. The chain employs TRBV27 and TRBJ1-1; no firm D call. The CDR3 length is 14 residues. V lost 3 bases and J lost 4, with 12 bases in between. Germline-derived CDR1 and CDR2 are MNHEY and SMNVEV (reference sequence). CDR3 in DNA: TGTGCCAGCAGTTTGAAGGAGTATGGCACTGAAGCTTTCTTT. Encoded protein: CASSLKEYGTEAFF.

This chain connects TRBV29-1 to TRBJ1-1; D gene ambiguous. Germline assignment: CDR1 SQVTM and CDR2 ANQGSEA. V lost 5 bases and J 0 bases, leaving 7 bases between the germline ends. This CDR3 is 12 amino acids long. The CDR3 is CSVFSVNTEAFF. The CDR3 DNA reads TGCAGCGTTTTTTCAGTGAACACTGAAGCTTTCTTT.

The chain links TRBV7-9 to TRBJ2-5; D may be TRBD2 (5 bases). The CDR3 is 15 amino acids. From germline, CDR1 is SEHNR and CDR2 FQNEAQ (reference sequence). V was trimmed by 2 bases and J by 3 bases, leaving 13 bases between them. In nucleotides, the CDR3 is TGTGCCAGCAGCTTAAGTAACATCGGGGAAGAGACCCAGTACTTC. This sequence encodes CASSLSNIGEETQYF.

This clonotype appeared many times. One end of the junction does not line up with germline, which may come from a read error. The genes are TRBV7-2 and TRBJ2-1, with D tentatively TRBD1 (5 bases). Germline-derived CDR1 and CDR2 are SGHTA and FQGNSA. The CDR3 loop spans 12 amino acids. The CDR3 bases are TGTGCCAGCAGCCCTGAAAGGGGTTATCGTGTCTTC. Protein: CASSPERGYRVF.

The CDR3 nucleotides are TGTGCCAGCTCACCATCTTTGATCAAAGACACAGATACGCAGTATTTT. This gives the protein CASSPSLIKDTDTQYF. This chain joins TRBV18 and TRBJ2-3; D gene unclear. The V gene's germline CDR1 is KGHSH and CDR2 LQKENI. The V gene lost 2 bases and the J gene lost 2 bases, with 14 bases spanning the gap. CDR3 length: 16 amino acids.

The rearrangement links TRBV21-1 to TRBJ2-2. TRBV21-1 is marked as a pseudogene. The CDR3 loop spans 16 amino acids. CDR3 sequence (DNA): TGTGCCAGCAGCCCTTCCCAAGGAAGTGGGACCGGGGAGCTGTTTTTT. This encodes CASSPSQGSGTGELFF.

In this sample, this clonotype turned up a few times. This chain connects TRBV2 to TRBJ2-1; TRBD2 matches 9 bases. From germline, CDR1 is SNHLY and CDR2 FYNNEI. The CDR3 sequence is 14 residues long. Losses at the gene ends were 10 bases for V and 5 bases for J; bases not matched to a gene: 9. CDR3 region: CANGLAGTNNEQFF. The CDR3 nucleotides are TGTGCCAACGGGCTAGCGGGGACAAACAATGAGCAGTTCTTC.

V and J are TRBV14 and TRBJ2-1; D is tentatively TRBD1 or TRBD2 (5 bases each). Germline CDR1 SGHDN, CDR2 FVKESK. Trimming shortened V by 4 bases and J by 4 bases, and 14 bases separated the two germline ends. The CDR3 contains 15 residues. The CDR3 loop reads CASSPGQAVYNEQFF. In nucleotides, the CDR3 is TGTGCCAGCAGCCCGGGGCAGGCCGTATACAATGAGCAGTTCTTC. Combining the CDR3 with reference TRBV14 and TRBJ2-1 gives the whole variable domain EAGVTQFPSHSVIEKGQTVTLRCDPISGHDNLYWYRRVMGKEIKFLLHFVKESKQDESGMPNNRFLAERTGGTYSTLKVQPAELEDSGVYFCASSPGQAVYNEQFFGPGTRLTVL.

This clonotype was seen more than once but under ten times. The chain joins TRBV20-1 to TRBJ2-4, with D tentatively TRBD1 (6 bases). Between the trimmed V and J ends, which lost 0 bases and 1 base, there was a span of 16 bases. The CDR3 has 17 amino acids. Per the germline V gene, CDR1 is DFQATT and CDR2 is SNEGSKA (reference sequence). The CDR3 is CSARDLVGGSAKNIQYF. The CDR3 DNA reads TGCAGTGCTAGAGATCTCGTTGGGGGCTCGGCCAAAAACATTCAGTACTTC.

The chain joins TRBV7-9 to TRBJ1-2; D unclear. With 8 bases removed from V and 8 bases from J, the gap between germline ends came to 18 bases. Germline lookup yields CDR1 SEHNR and CDR2 FQNEAQ (reference sequence). The CDR3 consists of 13 residues. The CDR3 bases are TGTGCCAGCCATGGATTACCGAAGTTAGGCTACACCTTC. Amino acid sequence: CASHGLPKLGYTF.

V is TRBV18 and J is TRBJ1-2, with D unresolved. The germline gives CDR1 KGHSH, CDR2 LQKENI. V gave up 3 bases and J gave up 8 bases, with 10 bases separating them. The CDR3 contains 12 residues. The CDR3 sequence: CASSPNPAGYTF. In nucleotides, the CDR3 is TGTGCCAGCTCACCCAACCCGGCGGGCTACACCTTC. Combining the CDR3 with reference TRBV18 and TRBJ1-2 gives the whole variable domain NAGVMQNPRHLVRRRGQEARLRCSPMKGHSHVYWYRQLPEEGLKFMVYLQKENIIDESGMPKERFSAEFPKEGPSILRIQQVVRGDSAAYFCASSPNPAGYTFGSGTRLTVV.

V gene TRBV30 combines with J gene TRBJ2-1; unclear D gene. The CDR3 has 11 residues. V was trimmed by 2 bases and J by 10 bases, leaving 9 bases between them. The germline gives CDR1 GTSNPN, CDR2 SVGIG (reference sequence). CDR3 DNA sequence: TGTGCCTGGAGTTCTGTGGCCGAGCAGTTCTTC. It is translated as CAWSSVAEQFF.

The V call is TRBV7-9, the J call TRBJ1-1; possibly TRBD1 for D (5 bases). From germline, CDR1 is SEHNR and CDR2 FQNEAQ (reference sequence). The CDR3 sequence is 15 residues long. V shed 5 bases and J shed 1 base, with 14 bases lying between them. CDR3 sequence: CASSRGGVTNTEAFF. The CDR3, as DNA: TGTGCCAGCAGCCGTGGGGGAGTGACGAACACTGAAGCTTTCTTT.

This clonotype has only a few counts. The rearrangement links TRBV18 to TRBJ2-7; D is tentatively TRBD1 or TRBD2 (7 bases each). The CDR3 sequence is 15 residues long. Germline V CDR1 and CDR2: KGHSH, LQKENI. V was clipped by 3 bases and J by 2 bases, with 14 bases between them. The CDR3 spells CASSPGGTATYEQYF. In DNA, the CDR3 is TGTGCCAGCTCACCGGGGGGGACAGCCACCTACGAGCAGTACTTC.